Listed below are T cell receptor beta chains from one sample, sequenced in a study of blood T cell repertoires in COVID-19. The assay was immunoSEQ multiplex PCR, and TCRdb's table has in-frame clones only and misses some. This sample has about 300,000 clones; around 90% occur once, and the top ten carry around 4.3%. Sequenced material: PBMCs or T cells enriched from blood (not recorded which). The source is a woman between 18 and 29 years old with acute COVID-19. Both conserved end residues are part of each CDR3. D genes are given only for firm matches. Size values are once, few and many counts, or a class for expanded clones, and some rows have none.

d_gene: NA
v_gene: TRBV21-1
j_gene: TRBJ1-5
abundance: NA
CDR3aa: CASSKERQGLSGNQPQHF
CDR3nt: TGTGCCAGCAGCAAAGAGAGACAGGGTCTTTCGGGCAATCAGCCCCAGCATTTT

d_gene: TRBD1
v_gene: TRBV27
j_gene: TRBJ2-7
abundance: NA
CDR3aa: CASSYSRGLEQYF
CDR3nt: TGTGCCAGCAGTTATAGCAGGGGGCTCGAGCAGTACTTC

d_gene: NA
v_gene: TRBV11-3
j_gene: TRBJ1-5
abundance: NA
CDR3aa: CASSSTGSEPQHF
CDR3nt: TGTGCCAGCAGCTCCACAGGGTCGGAGCCCCAGCATTTT

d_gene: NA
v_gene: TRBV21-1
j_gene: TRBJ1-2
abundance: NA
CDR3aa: CASTTDSNYGYTF
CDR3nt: TGTGCCAGCACCACGGACAGTAACTATGGCTACACCTTC

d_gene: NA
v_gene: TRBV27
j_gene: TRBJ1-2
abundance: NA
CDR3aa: CASSPTSLLNYGYTF
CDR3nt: TGTGCCAGCAGTCCTACCTCGCTGCTTAACTATGGCTACACCTTC

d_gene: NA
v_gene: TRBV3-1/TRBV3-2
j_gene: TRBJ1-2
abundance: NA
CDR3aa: CASSQLHWTAYGYTF
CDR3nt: TGTGCCAGCAGCCAACTCCACTGGACAGCTTATGGCTACACCTTC

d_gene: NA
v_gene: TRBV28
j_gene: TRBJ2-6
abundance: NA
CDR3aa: CASSSVGGANVLTF
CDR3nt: TGTGCCAGCAGTTCCGTCGGGGGGGCCAACGTCCTGACTTTC

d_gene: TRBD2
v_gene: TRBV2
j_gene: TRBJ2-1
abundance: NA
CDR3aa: CAGGREEQFF
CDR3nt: TGTGCTGGGGGGAGGGAGGAACAGTTCTTC

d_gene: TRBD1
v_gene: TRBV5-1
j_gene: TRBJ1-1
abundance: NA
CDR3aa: CASSPDFGTGDTEAFF
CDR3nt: TGCGCCAGCAGCCCGGACTTCGGGACAGGGGACACTGAAGCTTTCTTT

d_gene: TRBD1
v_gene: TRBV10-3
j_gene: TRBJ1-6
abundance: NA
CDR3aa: CAISKTGLRDSPLHF
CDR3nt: TGTGCCATCAGTAAGACAGGGTTAAGAGATTCACCCCTCCACTTT

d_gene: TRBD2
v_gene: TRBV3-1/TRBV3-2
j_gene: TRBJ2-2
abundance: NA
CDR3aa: CASILAGGTGELFF
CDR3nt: TGTGCCAGCATATTAGCGGGAGGCACCGGGGAGCTGTTTTTT

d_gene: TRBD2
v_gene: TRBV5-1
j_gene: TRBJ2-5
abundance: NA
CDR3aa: CASSWGTSLIQETQYF
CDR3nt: TGCGCCAGCAGCTGGGGGACTAGCCTAATCCAAGAGACCCAGTACTTC

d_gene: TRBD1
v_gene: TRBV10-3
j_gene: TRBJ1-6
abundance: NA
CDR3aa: CAISGQGTNNSPLHF
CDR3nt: TGTGCCATCAGTGGACAGGGGACTAATAATTCACCCCTCCACTTT

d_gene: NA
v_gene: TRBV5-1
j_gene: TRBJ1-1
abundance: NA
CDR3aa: CASSVGTPGTEAFF
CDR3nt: TGCGCCAGCAGCGTCGGGACACCGGGCACTGAAGCTTTCTTT

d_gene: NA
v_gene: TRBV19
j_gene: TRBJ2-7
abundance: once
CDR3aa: CASSITFSGVAEQYF
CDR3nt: TGTGCCAGTAGTATAACTTTTTCAGGGGTGGCCGAGCAGTACTTC

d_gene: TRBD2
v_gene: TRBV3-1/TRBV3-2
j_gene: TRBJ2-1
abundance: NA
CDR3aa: CASSQDAAGDEQFF
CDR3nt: TGTGCCAGCAGCCAAGACGCAGCGGGAGATGAGCAGTTCTTC

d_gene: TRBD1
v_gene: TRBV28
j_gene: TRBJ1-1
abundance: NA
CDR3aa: CASNSGDRTNTEAFF
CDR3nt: TGTGCCAGCAATTCCGGGGACAGGACGAACACTGAAGCTTTCTTT

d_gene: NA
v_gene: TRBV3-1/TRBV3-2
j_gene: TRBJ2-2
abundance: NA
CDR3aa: CASSQEGLAENTGELFF
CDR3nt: TGTGCCAGCAGCCAAGAAGGGCTAGCCGAAAACACCGGGGAGCTGTTTTTT

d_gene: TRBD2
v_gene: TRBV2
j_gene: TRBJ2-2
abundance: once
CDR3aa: CASSEWGGGPTGELFF
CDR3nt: TGTGCCAGCAGTGAATGGGGGGGAGGCCCCACCGGGGAGCTGTTTTTT

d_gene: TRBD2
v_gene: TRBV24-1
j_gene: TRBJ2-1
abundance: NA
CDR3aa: CATSDWPRDGRSYNEQFF
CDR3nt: TGTGCCACCAGTGATTGGCCAAGAGACGGGAGGTCCTACAATGAGCAGTTCTTC

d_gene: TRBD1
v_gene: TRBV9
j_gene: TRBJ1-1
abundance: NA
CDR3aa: CASSVDPQGATTEAFF
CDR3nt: TGTGCCAGCAGCGTAGACCCTCAGGGGGCAACCACTGAAGCTTTCTTT

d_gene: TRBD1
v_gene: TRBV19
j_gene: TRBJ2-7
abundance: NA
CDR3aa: CASSFATGLYEQYF
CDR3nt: TGTGCCAGTAGTTTTGCGACAGGGCTTTACGAGCAGTACTTC

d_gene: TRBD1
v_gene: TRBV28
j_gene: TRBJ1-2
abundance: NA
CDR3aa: CASSLIIPRDRRGYTF
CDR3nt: TGTGCCAGCAGTTTAATAATCCCCCGGGACAGGCGTGGCTACACCTTC

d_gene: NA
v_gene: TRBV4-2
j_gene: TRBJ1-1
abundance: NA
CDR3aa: CASSPPSGTEAFF
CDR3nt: TGTGCCAGCAGCCCACCCTCGGGCACTGAAGCTTTCTTT